This T cell receptor (beta chain) is drawn from a study of cytomegalovirus exposure and HLA in healthy donors (dated by TCRdb to about 2017). For the study in its entirety: An earlier analysis of about 530 of the donors reported about 300 Gb of sequence data and about 120 million unique TCR beta sequences obtained from roughly 180 million T cells. About 280 gigabases of sequencing data and about 92 million unique TCR sequences made up an early release that covered 500 to 700 HLA-typed donors. Among the approximately 430 genotyped donors, roughly 80% belonged to the genetic ancestry cluster associated with self-reported Caucasian donors. The study was designed to test whether signatures of past pathogen exposure could be identified by cataloging public T cell receptors. Using immunosequencing, the study profiled T cell repertoires from 666 subjects and related those repertoires to cytomegalovirus serostatus. Along with the roughly 710-subject first cohort, a separate validation cohort of over a hundred different subjects was used. High-throughput TCR immunosequencing, statistical association of individual TCRs with disease status, and machine learning were combined to predict cytomegalovirus infection status. A later analysis re-examined previously published TCR beta repertoires from over 500 donors and added high-resolution HLA genotyping to investigate patterns of TCR occurrence. Rather than using new phenotypic data, the later analysis identified candidate immune exposures from TCR beta sequences and from how often those sequences occurred across donors. In an earlier analysis of a few hundred of the donors, high-throughput TCR beta sequencing was used to judge whether each TCR beta V gene segment behaved as functional or pseudogenic. Donor age, sex, ethnicity and CMV serostatus were collected together with the repertoire data. A later genetic analysis took genome-wide SNP genotypes for about 55% of the roughly 700 donors and used that subset as a discovery cohort. All discovery cohort repertoires had been generated using a single sequencing platform. HLA typing covered class I and class II loci at four-digit resolution. Typing coverage varied by locus: about 629-630 donors for A, B, C, DRB1 and DQB1; more than 500 for DQA1; around 610 for DPA1; roughly 450 for DPB1. Four to six DR-DQ haplotypes were handled as single units for association and clustering, since linkage in the cohort was strong. Among around 400 genotyped donors of the cohort, an average of around 250,000 unique TCR beta nucleotide sequences was sequenced per donor, of which 15% to 20% were non-productive.

General study outcomes and caveats: The sequencing pipeline was judged likely to have produced a cluster of highly shared sequence variants as a technical artifact. Because HLA typing was missing for some donors at each locus, association tests included only the typed subset. The presence/absence analyses assumed that sequencing depth was roughly uniform across donors, and that assumption may not be true. Most TCR sequences were seen in very few donors, while some public TCRs were found in many individuals. Correlated functional status among segregating V segments might reflect linkage disequilibrium, but an unknown experimental factor could not be ruled out. In an earlier analysis of 450 to 750 of the donors, most TCR beta V segments appeared in productive rearrangements about 87% or about 30% of the time, broadly matching IMGT annotations. Around 16 rarely observed V segments, including chromosome 9 orphons, were excluded from the earlier analysis of several hundred of the donors because counts were too low. Cytomegalovirus status was reported to be diagnosed by the classifier with high specificity and sensitivity in both the original and validation cohorts. An association between a missense DCLRE1C variant and V-gene and J-gene trimming of TCR beta chains was found in a later genetic analysis and replicated in an independent cohort. A further reported finding was that TCR beta sequences accurately predicted the HLA-A and HLA-B alleles for most subjects in the first cohort. Because the 87-base-pair reads could not distinguish some IMGT-functional V segments, including TRBV6-2 and TRBV6-3, those segments were excluded. According to the authors, the approach could potentially be generalized to other disease states and immunological phenotypes. A later analysis found that most CMV-associated TCR beta chains appeared HLA-restricted, with HLA associations seemingly driven largely by CMV exposure. In this cohort, only TCR beta chains were sequenced, and detectable features were limited by the absence of alpha or paired-chain data. In a later analysis, some 17,000 TCR beta sequences were associated with specific HLA alleles at a false discovery rate of 0.05. Strong co-occurrence of HLA alleles, especially DR and DQ, made assigning TCR associations to individual alleles difficult. In the study, about 150 TCR beta chains were listed as associated with cytomegalovirus. Three of the identified cytomegalovirus-associated TCR beta chains were confirmed in vitro to be specific for cytomegalovirus antigens. Several of the top co-occurrence clusters appeared to be linked to parvovirus B19, influenza, CMV and Epstein-Barr virus, according to a later analysis. According to a later analysis, TCR association rates differed among HLA loci, with DRB1 alleles showing the most associated TCRs and HLA-C alleles showing the fewest. The only immune exposure information available for the cohort was CMV serostatus. In a later genetic analysis, fewer N-insertions in productive TCRs were reported among donors in an Asian-associated ancestry cluster than the approximately 710-donor mean. Compared with equally common non-associated chains, HLA-associated TCR beta chains in a later analysis were more clonally expanded and had lower generation probabilities.

On this clone: Which antigen it targets is not known. The input lacks base qualities; no much larger clone sits a single base away.

The cohort was made up of approximately 670 healthy bone marrow donors. All cohort members were sampled while nominally healthy, although unrecorded immune exposures were likely present. The donor was CMV seronegative and belonged to the group of under 400 seronegative cohort members. A peripheral blood sample was provided by each donor, and peripheral blood mononuclear cells were used for TCR beta sequencing. The Qiagen DNeasy Blood Extraction Kit was used to extract genomic DNA from the blood cell samples. Library method: the immunoSEQ multiplex PCR assay. A mixture of 60 forward primers for TCR Vbeta segments and 13 reverse primers for TCR Jbeta segments was used in the multiplex PCR. The CDR3 region of rearranged TCR beta genes was amplified from genomic DNA with a multiplex PCR assay. The amplified TCR beta libraries were sequenced on the Illumina HiSeq System as 87-base-pair reads. In the original analysis: In a later analysis, tens of millions of unique TCR beta chains were counted across the roughly 610 repertoires, and about 10 million of these chains were shared by at least two donors. To remove PCR and sequencing errors, raw reads were error-corrected and collapsed into unique sequences using a nearest-neighbor algorithm that merged closely related sequences. CDR3 sequences were aligned to IMGT reference sequences to assign V, D and J gene segments. For a sequence to be retained, a match of at least six nucleotides to both a V gene segment and a J gene segment was required. Rearrangements were classified as productive when the CDR3 lacked stop codons and remained in frame with V and J, and all other rearrangements were classified as non-productive. CDR3 was defined according to IMGT convention as the region running from the second conserved V-encoded cysteine to the conserved J-encoded phenylalanine. The earlier analysis of 500 to 600 of the donors excluded sequences that lacked an unambiguous match to a single V gene segment. In an earlier analysis of almost 600 of the donors, a V segment was called functional when productive rearrangements were above 56.7%, and segregating when the standard deviation between donors exceeded 5%. A statistical classification framework was built to diagnose cytomegalovirus status from the catalog of TCR beta chain sequences. V and J gene assignment, in a later analysis, came from comparing TCR nucleotide sequences with IMGT/GENE-DB human TR gene sequences. In a later analysis, CDR3 sequences and most-parsimonious VDJ recombination scenarios were assigned using the TCRdist pipeline. A later analysis defined each TCR beta chain by its CDR3 amino acid sequence plus V-gene family, and excluded reads lacking a unique V-gene family. In a later analysis, some 600 highly shared, low-generation-probability nucleotide sequences were removed to address suspected cross-contamination and a sequencing artifact. In a later analysis, a clonal expansion index was calculated for each public chain from normalized within-repertoire ranks of inferred template counts. A later analysis computed generation probabilities with a VDJ recombination model fitted to out-of-frame rearrangements, and checked the results against IGoR. In a later analysis, hypergeometric tests were used to score TCR-TCR, TCR-HLA and TCR-CMV co-occurrence, with a repertoire-size bias correction applied to TCR pairs. A later analysis estimated false discovery rates by permuting HLA or CMV assignments 20 times. In a later analysis, co-occurring TCRs were grouped using DBSCAN, and TCRdist sequence similarity was added for clustering within HLA-allele-positive subsets. Co-occurrence clustering excluded repertoires with fewer than 30,000 or more than 120,000 public chains, plus five with anomalous nucleotide sharing. TCRdb took over this immuneACCESS table, retaining in-frame rearrangements with V and J assigned. Such tables are incomplete; in checked studies, under half of the missing clones stem from an unresolved V gene, and the remainder is unexplained. V and J calls plus clone size are reproduced from that table; the DNA served to infer D and trimming. Here the sample has about 130,000 clones; 70% to 80% occur a single time. The top ten clonotypes cover over 1.5% of the sample.

The CDR3 runs 14 amino acids, cysteine and phenylalanine included. Here the CDR3 DNA is all that survives: 42 bases in frame from base 1. A distance of 15 bases separates the germline ends of V and J, which lose 3 bases and 7 bases respectively. The CDR1 and CDR2 encoded by the germline V gene are MGHRA and YSYEKL. Sequencing input: PBMCs. The receptor comes from a woman between 45 and 65 years old in good health and CMV-seronegative. The rearrangement combines TRBV4-1 with TRBJ1-1; the D gene is perhaps TRBD1, on 5 matching bases. Here is the DNA: TGCGCCAGCAGCCATGGGGAGGGGTTGGGTGAAGCTTTCTTT. It translates as CASSHGEGLGEAFF.